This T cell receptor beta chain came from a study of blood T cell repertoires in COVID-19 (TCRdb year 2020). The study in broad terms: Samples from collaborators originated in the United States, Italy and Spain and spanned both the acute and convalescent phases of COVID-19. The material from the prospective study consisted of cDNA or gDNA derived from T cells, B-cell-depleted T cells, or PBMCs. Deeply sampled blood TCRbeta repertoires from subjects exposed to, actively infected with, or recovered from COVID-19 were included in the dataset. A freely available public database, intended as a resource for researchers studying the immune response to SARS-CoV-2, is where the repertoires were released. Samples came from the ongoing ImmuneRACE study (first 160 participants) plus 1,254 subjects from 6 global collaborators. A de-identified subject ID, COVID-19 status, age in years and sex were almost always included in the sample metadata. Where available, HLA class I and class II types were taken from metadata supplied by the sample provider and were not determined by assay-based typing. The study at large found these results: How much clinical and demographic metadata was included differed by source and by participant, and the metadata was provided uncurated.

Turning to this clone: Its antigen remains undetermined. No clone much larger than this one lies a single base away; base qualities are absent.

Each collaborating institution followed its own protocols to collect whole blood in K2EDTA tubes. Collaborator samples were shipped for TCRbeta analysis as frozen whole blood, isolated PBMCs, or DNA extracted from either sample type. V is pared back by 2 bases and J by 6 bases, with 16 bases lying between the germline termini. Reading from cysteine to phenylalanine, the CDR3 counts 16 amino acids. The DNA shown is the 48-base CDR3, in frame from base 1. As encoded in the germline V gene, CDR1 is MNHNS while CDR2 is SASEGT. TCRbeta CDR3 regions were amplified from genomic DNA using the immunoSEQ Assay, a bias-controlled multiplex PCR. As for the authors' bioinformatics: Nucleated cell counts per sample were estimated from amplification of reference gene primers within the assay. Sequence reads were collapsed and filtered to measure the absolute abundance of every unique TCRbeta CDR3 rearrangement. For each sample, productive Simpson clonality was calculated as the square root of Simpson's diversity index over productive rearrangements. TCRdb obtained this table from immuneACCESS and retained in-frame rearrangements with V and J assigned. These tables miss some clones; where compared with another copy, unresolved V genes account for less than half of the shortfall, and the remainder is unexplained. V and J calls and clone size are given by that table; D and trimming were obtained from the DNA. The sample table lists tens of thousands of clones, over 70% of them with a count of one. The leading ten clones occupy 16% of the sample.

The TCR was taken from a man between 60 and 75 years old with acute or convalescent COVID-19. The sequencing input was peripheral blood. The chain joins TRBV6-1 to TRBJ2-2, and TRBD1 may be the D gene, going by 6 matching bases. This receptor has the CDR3 CASSESQGSLAGELFF. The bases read TGTGCCAGCAGTGAAAGCCAGGGGAGTTTGGCCGGGGAGCTGTTTTTT.